These 28 T cell receptor beta chains were sequenced from one sample in a study of cytomegalovirus exposure and HLA in healthy donors. The PCR used 60 Vbeta and 13 Jbeta primers. Profiling relied on immunoSEQ multiplex PCR, and the TCRdb table lists in-frame clones only, not all of them. The sample records some 110,000 clones, roughly 78% being singletons. Sample: PBMCs. The receptors shown here come from a middle-aged woman in good health and CMV-seronegative.

The V gene is TRBV27, the J gene TRBJ1-5; D remains ambiguous. The CDR3 runs 12 residues. Trimming shortened V by 3 bases and J by 7 bases, and 7 bases separated the two germline ends. CDR1 and CDR2 from the germline V gene are MNHEY and SMNVEV (reference sequence). Here the CDR3 DNA reads TGTGCCAGCAGTTTGCGGGGACAGCCCCAGCATTTT. Translating it yields CASSLRGQPQHF.

The V and J genes are TRBV18 and TRBJ1-1, with D possibly matching TRBD1 (6 bases). The CDR3 is made up of 14 amino acids. The germline V gene encodes CDR1 KGHSH and CDR2 LQKENI. V was shortened by 9 bases and J by 1 base, with 15 bases between the two germline ends. CDR3 in DNA: TGTGCCAGTTTGTCGAGGGGGTGGAACACTGAAGCTTTCTTT. This sequence encodes CASLSRGWNTEAFF.

This clone appeared a single time. The chain links TRBV5-1 to TRBJ2-1; 11 bases fit TRBD2. Germline CDR1 reads SGHRS; CDR2 reads YFSETQ. The CDR3 has 16 amino acids. Germline trimming cut 4 bases from V and 3 bases from J; bases unmatched to any gene: 6. CDR3 DNA sequence: TGCGCCAGCAGCCAAGGGACTAGCGGACTCTACAATGAGCAGTTCTTC. As protein: CASSQGTSGLYNEQFF.

CDR3 coding DNA: TGCGCCAGCAGCCAAGTGGGGGGCGGGAGGGCTCCCGGGGAGCTGTTTTTT. This gives the protein CASSQVGGGRAPGELFF. The genes are TRBV4-3 and TRBJ2-2; 9 bases are shared with TRBD2. CDR3 length: 17 amino acids. CDR1 LGHNA and CDR2 YSLEER come from the germline V gene. The trim removed 1 base at V and 6 bases at J, leaving 9 bases unmatched.

The V and J genes are TRBV30 and TRBJ1-5, with a tentative D call TRBD1 (6 bases). Deletions cut 2 bases from V and 3 bases from J, with 14 bases between. The CDR3 totals 15 residues. Germline values: CDR1 GTSNPN, CDR2 SVGIG (reference sequence). CDR3 region: CAWSRRGQLNQPQHF. CDR3 nucleotide sequence: TGTGCCTGGAGTCGCAGGGGCCAGCTCAATCAGCCCCAGCATTTT.

The chain links TRBV7-2 to TRBJ2-7; 10 bases match TRBD2. The V gene end was trimmed by 1 base and the J gene end by 7 bases; junction bases not matched to a gene: 4. The CDR3 extends over 14 amino acids. Germline CDR1 reads SGHTA; CDR2 reads FQGNSA. CDR3 sequence: CASSLELAGYEQYF. The DNA for the CDR3 is TGTGCCAGCAGCTTAGAACTAGCGGGATATGAGCAGTACTTC.

This clone appeared a few times. The rearrangement links TRBV5-1 to TRBJ2-5, with 13 nucleotides matching TRBD2. This CDR3 has 14 residues. Per the germline V gene, CDR1 is SGHRS and CDR2 is YFSETQ. With V trimmed by 4 bases and J by 5 bases, 2 bases remained unmatched. CDR3 sequence: CASSRTSGSETQYF. CDR3 sequence (DNA): TGCGCCAGCAGCCGGACTAGCGGGAGTGAGACCCAGTACTTC.

This chain connects TRBV10-3 to TRBJ2-7, with TRBD1 matching 10 bases. This CDR3 has 15 amino acids. V shed 5 bases and J 5 bases; nucleotides not matched to a gene: 9. CDR1 and CDR2 from the germline V gene are ENHRY and SYGVKD. CDR3 nucleotides: TGTGCCATCAGTCTCCCGGGACAGGGGATCCACGAGCAGTACTTC. It translates to CAISLPGQGIHEQYF.

The CDR3 coding sequence is TGTGCCAGTATTTTCGGACGCGGGAGGTGGGGCAATCAGCCCCAGCATTTT. Its protein product is CASIFGRGRWGNQPQHF. V is TRBV19 and J is TRBJ1-5; D is uncertain. CDR3 length: 17 amino acids. The ends were cut back, 7 bases at V and 2 bases at J, with 21 bases in the middle. The germline gives CDR1 LNHDA, CDR2 SQIVND (reference sequence).

The chain combines TRBV7-2 with TRBJ1-2, with no clear D. Deletions cut 5 bases from V and 6 bases from J, with 19 bases between. CDR1 and CDR2 from the germline V gene are SGHTA and FQGNSA. The CDR3 extends over 15 amino acids. Written as DNA, the CDR3 is TGTGCCAGCAGCCCCGGACGAGCGGGAGGTGATGGCTACACCTTC. Residues: CASSPGRAGGDGYTF.

V and J are TRBV18 and TRBJ2-5; 7 bases map to TRBD1. V was pared by 4 bases and J by 1 base, with 6 bases of the junction left unmatched. This CDR3 is built from 15 residues. Germline CDR1 reads KGHSH; CDR2 reads LQKENI. The CDR3 DNA reads as TGTGCCAGCTCACGGAGGACAGGAACCCAAGAGACCCAGTACTTC. Protein: CASSRRTGTQETQYF.

Points on this clone: In the same sample, other DNA sequences code for this CDR3. This rearrangement joins TRBV7-3 to TRBJ2-1; 8 nucleotides agree with TRBD2. Trimming removed 2 bases from V and 7 bases from J; junction bases left unmatched: 1. The germline CDR1 and CDR2 sequences are SGHTA and FQGTGA. The CDR3 loop spans 13 amino acids. The CDR3 sequence: CASSLAGGNEQFF. In DNA, the CDR3 is TGTGCCAGCAGCTTAGCGGGGGGTAATGAGCAGTTCTTC.

The chain is built from TRBV6-5 and TRBJ1-1, with no clear D. Germline-derived CDR1 and CDR2 are MNHEY and SVGAGI. The V and J ends lost 6 bases and 4 bases respectively, with 9 bases between them. The CDR3 sequence is 12 residues long. CDR3 bases: TGTGCCAGCAGCCTAGAAAGCACTGAAGCTTTCTTT. It is translated as CASSLESTEAFF.

This clone was detected only once. The CDR3 region has the DNA TGTGCCAGCAGCTTATTACCTAGCGTTAGCACAGATACGCAGTATTTT. Translated: CASSLLPSVSTDTQYF. The rearrangement uses TRBV7-2 and TRBJ2-3; D may be TRBD2 (6 bases). Germline CDR1 is SGHTA and CDR2 is FQGNSA. V dropped 2 bases and J dropped 0 bases, with 12 bases sitting between them. CDR3 length: 16 residues.

The chain joins TRBV7-9 to TRBJ2-3; the match to TRBD1 covers 7 bases. The CDR3 runs 16 residues. CDR1 and CDR2 from the germline V gene are SEHNR and FQNEAQ (reference sequence). V was clipped by 5 bases and J by 1 base; unmatched bases: 9. As DNA, the CDR3 is TGTGCCAGCAGCCCAACCACAGGGGAAGGCACAGATACGCAGTATTTT. Translation gives CASSPTTGEGTDTQYF.

J is TRBJ1-1 and V is TRBV7-9, with 7 positions matching TRBD1. With V trimmed by 5 bases and J by 1 base, 7 bases remained unmatched. The CDR3 runs to 15 residues. Germline V CDR1 and CDR2: SEHNR, FQNEAQ (reference sequence). The CDR3 here is CASSPGTARNTEAFF. The CDR3 DNA reads as TGTGCCAGCAGCCCCGGGACAGCAAGGAACACTGAAGCTTTCTTT.

In its sample, this clone was seen a few times. The V and J genes are TRBV14 and TRBJ2-7; the match to TRBD2 covers 7 bases. CDR1 and CDR2 from the germline V gene are SGHDN and FVKESK. J was trimmed by 0 bases and V by 2 bases; bases with no gene match: 4. CDR3 length: 15 residues. CDR3 region: CASSQSGNPSYEQYF. CDR3 DNA: TGTGCCAGCAGCCAAAGCGGGAACCCCTCCTACGAGCAGTACTTC.

The chain employs TRBV9 and TRBJ2-1; TRBD2 aligns across 11 bases. The CDR3 contains 17 residues. J was trimmed by 6 bases and V by 4 bases; bases with no gene match: 12. In germline, CDR1 is SGDLS, CDR2 YYNGEE. DNA for the CDR3: TGTGCCAGCAGCAAAATCCTAGCGGGAGGACAACGCAATGAGCAGTTCTTC. Amino acids: CASSKILAGGQRNEQFF.

This clone was seen a handful of times. The CDR3 region is CASSFGEQPQHF. CDR3 DNA sequence: TGTGCCAGCAGTTTTGGGGAGCAGCCCCAGCATTTT. The rearrangement uses TRBV28 and TRBJ1-5; no firm D call. CDR3 length: 12 residues. Germline V lookup: CDR1 MDHEN, CDR2 SYDVKM. The V end lost 3 bases, the J end lost 7 bases, and 7 bases lay between the germline ends.

The gene calls are TRBV5-6 and TRBJ2-5; maybe TRBD1 (5 bases). The germline V gene encodes CDR1 SGHDT and CDR2 YYEEEE. The CDR3 covers 16 residues. V was shortened by 0 bases and J by 5 bases, with 17 bases between the two germline ends. CDR3 in DNA: TGTGCCAGCAGCTTGGACGTGGGGCCAAGAGTGGAGACCCAGTACTTC. Its translation is CASSLDVGPRVETQYF.

This rearrangement joins TRBV19 to TRBJ1-2, with D possibly TRBD1 on 6 matching bases. This CDR3 comprises 14 residues. V was cut by 5 bases and J by 2 bases, with 12 bases left in between. The germline V gene encodes CDR1 LNHDA and CDR2 SQIVND (reference sequence). CDR3 DNA: TGTGCCAGTAGTGGGGGCCCGGCCAACTATGGCTACACCTTC. Protein product: CASSGGPANYGYTF.

The J gene is TRBJ2-1, the V gene TRBV27; 14 bases agree with TRBD2. Losses at the gene ends were 5 bases for V and 7 bases for J; bases not matched to a gene: 7. CDR1 MNHEY and CDR2 SMNVEV come from the germline V gene (reference sequence). CDR3 size: 16 residues. The CDR3 coding sequence is TGTGCCAGCAGTCCTGGGACTAGCGGGAGTTTTAATGAGCAGTTCTTC. Translated, it gives CASSPGTSGSFNEQFF.

Concerning this clone itself: An end of the junction differs from the germline gene, which may be a read error. This chain links TRBV7-7 with TRBJ2-2; TRBD2 agrees at 10 bases. Germline values: CDR1 SSHAT, CDR2 FNYEAQ (reference sequence). This CDR3 has 18 amino acids. CDR3 DNA sequence: TGTGCTAGCAGCCTAAACGTCGCTCTAGCGGGAGTTACCGGGGAGCTGTTTTTT. Translated, it gives CASSLNVALAGVTGELFF.

Here the CDR3 DNA reads TGCAGCGCCAGCCGTGGGACAGGGGTTGCCAATGAGCAGTTCTTC. It specifies CSASRGTGVANEQFF. V and J are TRBV29-1 and TRBJ2-1; 10 bases are a match to TRBD1. Germline-derived CDR1 and CDR2 are SQVTM and ANQGSEA. The ends lost 7 bases at V and 6 bases at J; junction bases unmatched: 12. The CDR3 spans 15 residues.

The J gene is TRBJ1-4, the V gene TRBV19; D possibly corresponds to TRBD1 (5 bases). Germline V gene data show CDR1 as LNHDA and CDR2 as SQIVND (reference sequence). Trimming pared 10 bases from V and 8 bases from J, leaving 20 bases between. This CDR3 region has 14 residues. The CDR3 is CATREAGLREKLFF. CDR3 in DNA: TGTGCCACCCGTGAAGCGGGGCTGAGGGAAAAACTGTTTTTT.

This chain joins TRBV27 and TRBJ2-3; 9 bases map to TRBD2. Trimming removed 4 bases from V and 2 bases from J; junction bases left unmatched: 10. The CDR3 has 17 residues. CDR1 MNHEY and CDR2 SMNVEV come from the germline V gene (reference sequence). DNA of the CDR3: TGTGCCAGCAGTTCCCTAGAAGCGGGAGGCCCCACAGATACGCAGTATTTT. Translation gives CASSSLEAGGPTDTQYF.

This rearrangement joins TRBV5-1 to TRBJ2-3; 9 positions agree with TRBD2. The CDR3 consists of 16 residues. Looked up from germline, CDR1 is SGHRS and CDR2 is YFSETQ. V lost 1 base to trimming and J lost 4 bases; unmatched junction nucleotides: 7. CDR3 nucleotides: TGCGCCAGCAGCTTGATGGCTAGCGGGATGTCAGATACGCAGTATTTT. Its protein product is CASSLMASGMSDTQYF.

This sequence joins TRBV11-1 and TRBJ2-1; TRBD1 might be the D (5 bases). Germline V gene data show CDR1 as SGHAT and CDR2 as FQDESV (reference sequence). The V end lost 3 bases, the J end lost 8 bases, and 11 bases lay between the germline ends. This CDR3 is 13 amino acids long. CDR3 sequence reads: CASSFRRVDEQFF. CDR3 DNA sequence: TGTGCCAGCAGCTTCCGCAGGGTTGATGAGCAGTTCTTC.